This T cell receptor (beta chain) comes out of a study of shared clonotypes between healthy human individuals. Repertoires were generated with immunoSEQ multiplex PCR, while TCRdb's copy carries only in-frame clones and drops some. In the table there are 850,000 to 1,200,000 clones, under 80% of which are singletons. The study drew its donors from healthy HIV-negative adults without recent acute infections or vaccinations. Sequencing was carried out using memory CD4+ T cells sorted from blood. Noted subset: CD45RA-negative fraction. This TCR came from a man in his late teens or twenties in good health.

The CDR3 is CASSSQGSTDTQYF. The CDR3, as DNA: TGCGCCAGCAGCTCCCAGGGGAGCACAGATACGCAGTATTTT. V is TRBV5-1 and J is TRBJ2-3, with TRBD1 as a possible D gene (6 bases). Germline-derived CDR1 and CDR2 are SGHRS and YFSETQ. V lost 3 bases, J lost 0 bases, and 8 bases lay in between. This CDR3 comprises 14 residues.